The 6 T cell receptor beta chains below come from one sample, sequenced in a study of regulatory T cells in long-lasting Graves disease. Time point reported: newly diagnosed GD, antithyroid drugs for less than 3 months. The authors made the TCR library using RNA they extracted from PBMCs. Arm-PCR of CDR3 regions and iRepertoire HTBI primers were the basis on which TCR beta libraries were built. From the multiplex PCR reads, TCRdb called clonotypes with MiXCR, one entry per CDR3 protein. The sample consists of just over 600,000 distinct CDR3 sequences, 16% of them appearing once. These sequences were also reported in another study, on T cells in Graves' hyperthyroidism and ophthalmopathy.

The specimen was peripheral blood mononuclear cells (PBMCs), collected at new diagnosis, from a patient treated with antithyroid drugs. These receptors were taken from a young woman with Graves disease.

The genes are TRBV19 and TRBJ2-1; D perhaps matches TRBD2 (6 bases). From germline, CDR1 is LNHDA and CDR2 SQIVND (reference sequence). The CDR3 is 14 residues long. V was cut by 8 bases and J by 10 bases, with 21 bases left in between. The CDR3, as DNA: TGTGCCAGTCATCGGGGGAGTCCCACCTCAGAGCAGTTCTTC. This translates into CASHRGSPTSEQFF.

As regards this clonotype: The junction departs from the called germline gene at one end, perhaps through a read error. V and J are TRBV28 and TRBJ2-7; D is perhaps TRBD1 (5 bases). The length of the CDR3 is 13 residues. The germline V gene encodes CDR1 MDHEN and CDR2 SYDVKM. DNA for the CDR3: TGTGCCAGCAGAACAGGAGTATCCTGCGAGCAGTACTTC. It codes for CASRTGVSCEQYF.

This clonotype has ten or more counts. The chain carries TRBV28 and TRBJ2-2; 10 bases match TRBD1. Germline V gene sequence: CDR1 MDHEN, CDR2 SYDVKM. V dropped 3 bases and J dropped 5; count of bases not matched to a gene: 3. The CDR3 consists of 15 residues. CDR3 sequence reads: CASSFWTGGTGELFF. CDR3 in DNA: TGTGCCAGCAGTTTCTGGACAGGGGGGACCGGGGAGCTGTTTTTT.

This sequence joins TRBV20-1 and TRBJ2-2; possibly TRBD1 for D (5 bases). Germline CDR1 is DFQATT and CDR2 is SNEGSKA (reference sequence). The CDR3 covers 16 residues. V was clipped by 0 bases and J by 4 bases, with 15 bases between them. The DNA for the CDR3 is TGCAGTGCTAGAGATCGCTTAGGGGCAGCCACCGGGGAGCTGTTTTTT. This codes for CSARDRLGAATGELFF.

The sample holds a few counts of this clonotype. This chain links TRBV7-2 with TRBJ2-1, with D perhaps matching TRBD2 (6 bases). CDR3 size: 14 residues. The germline V and J ends were trimmed by 7 bases and 9 bases, with 19 bases remaining between them. The germline gives CDR1 SGHTA, CDR2 FQGNSA. DNA of the CDR3: TGTGCCAGCATCTCCGGGGACTCCATGAGTGAGCAGTTCTTC. Its protein is CASISGDSMSEQFF.

The chain has TRBV3-1 and TRBJ1-6, with 10 bases identical to TRBD1. CDR1 LGHDT and CDR2 YNNKEL come from the germline V gene (reference sequence). V lost 4 bases and J lost 12; bases outside the gene matches: 9. This CDR3 has 15 residues. Here the CDR3 DNA reads TGTGCCAGCAGCCTCGCCGGGACAGGGGACGGACCCCTCCACTTT. This sequence encodes CASSLAGTGDGPLHF.